This record concerns one T cell receptor beta chain sequence. Its antigen is still unknown. A read error may produce the germline difference seen at one junction end. This CDR3 has 14 amino acids. Germline CDR1 is SEHNR and CDR2 is FQNEAQ (reference sequence). The data originate from a study of Graves' ophthalmopathy and Graves' hyperthyroidism. Study details: Ophthalmopathy not arising within 18 months of follow-up defined hyperthyroidism as stable. Notes on the study in general: Sensitivity reached nearly 71% and specificity about 72% when the model predicted ophthalmopathy progression.

The study amplified TCR beta CDR3 regions using RNA transcripts. First-round RT-PCR used HTBI primers; second-round multiplex PCR followed. TCRdb re-derived calls from the multiplex PCR reads in MiXCR, one entry per CDR3 protein. The profile shows over a million distinct CDR3 sequences, less than 45% of them singletons. The clonotype comes from an adult man with Graves' hyperthyroidism. The chain has TRBV7-9 and TRBJ1-5; 7 bases are a match to TRBD1. Input material: peripheral blood or thyroid tissue (not recorded which). This CDR3 is CASSLDGPGGPPHF. The CDR3 nucleotides are TGTGCCAGCAGCTTAGACGGGCCAGGGGGGCCCCCGCATTTT.